This TCR beta chain was recovered during a study of CD8 T cells in Susac syndrome. Study observations and caveats: Total CD8+ repertoires held about 15 Susac-specific public clones, while CD8+ TEMRA repertoires held five.

Random hexamers were used to reverse transcribe roughly 0.5 to 1 ug of RNA. TCRdb reanalysed the immunoSEQ multiplex PCR reads using MiXCR and keeps one entry per CDR3 protein. The sample lists 75,000 or so distinct CDR3 sequences; around 94% were seen once. CDR3 length: 11 amino acids. Trimming took 5 bases from V and 8 from J, leaving 7 bases between them. Germline loops: CDR1 LNHDA, CDR2 SQIVND (reference sequence). Definite or probable Susac syndrome was diagnosed using recently defined diagnostic criteria. For this clonotype: Its target is unknown.

The receptor was derived from a human donor with Susac syndrome. Sequencing was performed on CD8+ T cells from PBMCs. The rearrangement links TRBV19 to TRBJ2-1; D unresolved. The CDR3 protein is CASSRPDEQFF. DNA of the CDR3: TGTGCCAGTAGTCGCCCCGATGAGCAGTTCTTC. The full variable domain, completed using reference TRBV19 and TRBJ2-1, is DGGITQSPKYLFRKEGQNVTLSCEQNLNHDAMYWYRQDPGQGLRLIYYSQIVNDFQKGDIAEGYSVSREKKESFPLTVTSAQKNPTAFYLCASSRPDEQFFGPGTRLTVL.